The 18 T cell receptor beta chains in this list originate from one sample, sequenced in a study of blood T cells in healthy people across ages (dated by TCRdb to between 2015 and 2016). Library preparation used 5' RACE. Sequencing was carried out with an Illumina HiSeq 2500. The second PCR ran for about 7 to 11 cycles and used a J-beta primer mix along with a sample-barcoded 5' primer. The raw public data were reprocessed by TCRdb itself: fastp quality trimming at Q25, MiXCR clonotype calling, in-frame beta chains only. Rows are combined by CDR3 protein, so each entry shows the most common genes and DNA. The sample table holds about 670,000 distinct CDR3 sequences, of which 52% were seen once. The ten largest clones capture about 13% of the sample. Sequencing input: blood. The origin of the receptors is an elderly woman in good health.

V is TRBV24-1 and J is TRBJ2-1; 12 bases map to TRBD1. V dropped 6 bases and J dropped 8; count of bases not matched to a gene: 10. This CDR3 contains 16 residues. In germline, CDR1 is KGHDR, CDR2 SFDVKD. CDR3 loop: CATSTTGTGGIDEQFF. In nucleotides, the CDR3 is TGTGCCACCAGTACGACAGGGACAGGGGGCATCGATGAGCAGTTCTTC.

The chain is built from TRBV7-2 and TRBJ1-1; D possibly corresponds to TRBD1 (6 bases). With 5 bases removed from V and 0 bases from J, the gap between germline ends came to 13 bases. Germline CDR1 SGHTA, CDR2 FQGNSA. This CDR3 has 15 residues. Written as DNA, the CDR3 is TGTGCCAGCAGCGTCCGACAGGCCTTGAACACTGAAGCTTTCTTT. Encoded protein: CASSVRQALNTEAFF.

This chain joins TRBV12-3 or TRBV12-4 and TRBJ2-5, with 10 nucleotides matching TRBD2. The V segment lost 3 bases and the J segment 5 bases; nucleotides outside the gene matches: 9. The CDR3 spans 16 residues. CDR3 loop: CASSFILAGEGETQYF. Written as DNA, the CDR3 is TGTGCCAGCAGTTTCATCCTAGCGGGAGAGGGTGAGACCCAGTACTTC.

The CDR3 spells CASSPLGQGRDEKLFF. For the CDR3, the DNA is TGTGCCAGCTCACCCCTCGGGCAGGGACGGGATGAAAAACTGTTTTTT. This chain uses TRBV18 with TRBJ1-4, with a weak D call TRBD1 (5 bases). The CDR3 contains 16 residues. CDR1 and CDR2 (germline): KGHSH, LQKENI. V was cut by 3 bases and J by 6 bases, with 17 bases left in between.

At least ten counts were recorded for this clonotype. V and J are TRBV5-1 and TRBJ2-3; the D gene is possibly TRBD1 (6 bases). V shed 4 bases and J shed 5 bases, with 14 bases lying between them. The CDR3 extends over 14 amino acids. Per germline, CDR1 SGHRS and CDR2 YFSETQ. Written as DNA, the CDR3 is TGCGCCAGCAGCAGTCGTACAGGGCAAGATACGCAGTATTTT. The encoded protein is CASSSRTGQDTQYF.

This clonotype was found a few times. The chain couples TRBV3-1 to TRBJ2-1; weak D call: TRBD1 (6 bases). The V gene lost 3 bases and the J gene lost 8 bases, with 17 bases spanning the gap. This CDR3 has 15 residues. Germline CDR1 LGHDT, CDR2 YNNKEL (reference sequence). The CDR3 DNA reads TGTGCCAGCAGCCAGACAGGTCTTTTGCTCGATGAGCAGTTCTTC. This codes for CASSQTGLLLDEQFF.

Comments on this clonotype: This may come from a read error, since a much larger clone is one base off. This chain connects TRBV5-1 to TRBJ2-5, with D perhaps matching TRBD2 (5 bases). In germline, CDR1 is SGHRS, CDR2 YFSETQ. Trimming left V 0 bases short and J 11 bases short, with 14 bases between. The CDR3 covers 13 residues. The CDR3 spells CASSLVSGNEQYF. The CDR3, as DNA: TGCGCCAGCAGCTTGGTGTCCGGGAATGAGCAGTACTTC.

The genes are TRBV5-1 and TRBJ2-3; weak D call: TRBD2 (5 bases). The CDR3 sequence is 16 residues long. The ends were cut back, 0 bases at V and 6 bases at J, with 17 bases in the middle. From germline, CDR1 is SGHRS and CDR2 YFSETQ. CDR3: CASSLGPAGSGDTQYF. The CDR3 nucleotides are TGCGCCAGCAGCTTGGGGCCGGCGGGTTCAGGCGATACGCAGTATTTT.

This clonotype was found many times. This sequence joins TRBV12-3 or TRBV12-4 and TRBJ1-6, with 8 bases lining up with TRBD1. Unmatched junction bases numbered 5, after V lost 5 bases and J lost 8 bases. CDR3 size: 14 residues. The CDR3 sequence: CASSPGQGDSPLHF. CDR3 nucleotides: TGTGCCAGCAGTCCCGGACAGGGTGATTCACCCCTCCACTTT.

This clonotype was counted many times. CDR3 nucleotide sequence: TGTGCCAGCAGCGAAGTTAACTATGGCTACACCTTC. The encoded protein is CASSEVNYGYTF. The chain joins TRBV7-9 to TRBJ1-2, with D hard to call. The length of the CDR3 is 12 residues. The germline V gene encodes CDR1 SEHNR and CDR2 FQNEAQ (reference sequence). Trimming took 5 bases from V and 1 from J, leaving 5 bases between them.

The chain has TRBV10-3 and TRBJ2-5, with 8 bases identical to TRBD2. The J call may be in error: the DNA end matches TRBJ2-7 better. This CDR3 has 14 amino acids. Germline CDR1 reads ENHRY; CDR2 reads SYGVKD. This CDR3 is CAISESGGVHEQYF. The CDR3 DNA reads as TGTGCCATCAGTGAGTCCGGGGGGGTCCACGAGCAGTACTTC.

The chain couples TRBV7-2 to TRBJ2-1, with 8 bases identical to TRBD1. The J call may be incorrect, as the DNA end agrees better with TRBJ2-7. This CDR3 contains 15 residues. From germline, CDR1 is SGHTA and CDR2 FQGNSA. DNA for the CDR3: TGTGCCAGCAGCCAGGGGGCGGGCCCATCCTACGAGCAGTACTTC. It is translated as CASSQGAGPSYEQYF.

This chain connects TRBV6-2 or TRBV6-3 to TRBJ2-1; a weak D match, TRBD2 (6 bases). V lost 5 bases and J 9 bases, leaving 11 bases between the germline ends. The germline V gene encodes CDR1 MNHEY and CDR2 SVGEGT. CDR3 size: 12 residues. The CDR3 DNA is TGTGCCAGCAGTCAGCGGGCCGGTGAGCAGTTCTTC. Its translation is CASSQRAGEQFF.

About this clonotype itself: This may stem from a read error, because a much larger clone lies one nucleotide away. This sequence joins TRBV9 and TRBJ2-1; 9 nucleotides line up with TRBD2. This CDR3 spans 18 amino acids. CDR1 is SGDLS, CDR2 YYNGEE, per germline. The CDR3 reads CASSVAPTSGTSYNGQFF. The DNA of the CDR3 is TGTGCCAGCAGCGTAGCTCCGACTAGCGGAACTTCCTACAATGGGCAGTTCTTC.

The chain employs TRBV10-3 and TRBJ2-5, with 10 positions matching TRBD2. Losses at the gene ends were 6 bases for V and 0 bases for J; bases not matched to a gene: 7. Germline assignment: CDR1 ENHRY and CDR2 SYGVKD. The CDR3 totals 16 residues. The CDR3 sequence is CAISQTSGAHQETQYF. CDR3 nucleotides: TGTGCCATCAGCCAAACTAGCGGGGCCCACCAAGAGACCCAGTACTTC.

The chain combines TRBV20-1 with TRBJ2-4, with D perhaps matching TRBD1 or TRBD2 (5 bases each). There are 13 residues in the CDR3. The germline V and J ends were trimmed by 1 base and 6 bases, with 10 bases remaining between them. Germline CDR1 reads DFQATT; CDR2 reads SNEGSKA (reference sequence). The CDR3 DNA reads as TGCAGTGCTAGAGTCTGGGACGGAAACATTCAGTACTTC. Translating it yields CSARVWDGNIQYF.

The chain uses TRBV2 and TRBJ2-1; 7 nucleotides match TRBD2. The J segment lost 1 base and the V segment lost 2 bases, leaving 8 bases of the junction unmatched. This CDR3 comprises 17 residues. CDR1 and CDR2 (germline): SNHLY, FYNNEI. The CDR3: CASSEYKAGLSYNEQFF. The CDR3 DNA reads as TGTGCCAGCAGTGAATACAAGGCGGGACTATCCTACAATGAGCAGTTCTTC.

This clonotype was picked up one time. It may be a read error: a sequence one base away is much more abundant. The chain links TRBV20-1 to TRBJ2-5; D uncertain. Looked up from germline, CDR1 is DFQATT and CDR2 is SNEGSKA (reference sequence). This CDR3 has 13 residues. The V end was cut by 4 bases, the J end by 4 bases, with 13 bases between. This CDR3 reads CSATTEVGETQYF. In DNA form, the CDR3 reads TGCAGTGCTACCACCGAGGTCGGAGAGACCCAGTACTTC.